This passage covers 3 T cell receptor beta chains from one sample sequenced in a study of shared clonotypes between healthy human individuals. Generated by immunoSEQ multiplex PCR, the TCRdb table keeps only in-frame clones and is missing some. The sample holds about 2.5 million clones, 92% seen once. Material: naive CD4+ T cells from PBMCs. Subset reported: CD45RA+ positively selected. Every receptor here comes from a man between 18 and 29 years old in good health. Some clones in this sample may be carry-over from other donors' samples.

This chain uses TRBV28 with TRBJ2-7, with D possibly TRBD1 on 6 matching bases. Trimming left V 4 bases short and J 2 bases short, with 9 bases between. Germline V gene data show CDR1 as MDHEN and CDR2 as SYDVKM. The CDR3 runs 13 residues. CDR3 in DNA: TGTGCCAGCAGTTCAGGGGCCCCCTACGAGCAGTACTTC. It codes for CASSSGAPYEQYF. The full variable domain, rest sourced from reference TRBV28 and TRBJ2-7, is DVKVTQSSRYLVKRTGEKVFLECVQDMDHENMFWYRQDPGLGLRLIYFSYDVKMKEKGDIPEGYSVSREKKERFSLILESASTNQTSMYLCASSSGAPYEQYFGPGTRLTVT.

The chain combines TRBV5-4 with TRBJ2-6; weak D call: TRBD2 (6 bases). The ends were cut back, 3 bases at V and 0 bases at J, with 13 bases in the middle. CDR1 and CDR2 (germline): SGHNT, YYREEE (reference sequence). This CDR3 spans 17 amino acids. The CDR3: CASSSFGGNSGANVLTF. As DNA, the CDR3 is TGTGCCAGCAGCTCTTTTGGGGGGAACTCTGGGGCCAACGTCCTGACTTTC. Looking up the rest from reference TRBV5-4 and TRBJ2-6 gives the full variable domain: ETGVTQSPTHLIKTRGQQVTLRCSSQSGHNTVSWYQQALGQGPQFIFQYYREEENGRGNFPPRFSGLQFPNYSSELNVNALELDDSALYLCASSSFGGNSGANVLTFGAGSRLTVL.

The chain carries TRBV5-1 and TRBJ2-7, with a weak D call TRBD2 (6 bases). With 3 bases removed from V and 2 bases from J, the gap between germline ends came to 12 bases. This CDR3 is built from 14 residues. The germline V gene has CDR1 SGHRS and CDR2 YFSETQ. The CDR3 nucleotides read TGCGCCAGCAGCTCCGGGGACTCAACCTACGAGCAGTACTTC. Its protein product is CASSSGDSTYEQYF.